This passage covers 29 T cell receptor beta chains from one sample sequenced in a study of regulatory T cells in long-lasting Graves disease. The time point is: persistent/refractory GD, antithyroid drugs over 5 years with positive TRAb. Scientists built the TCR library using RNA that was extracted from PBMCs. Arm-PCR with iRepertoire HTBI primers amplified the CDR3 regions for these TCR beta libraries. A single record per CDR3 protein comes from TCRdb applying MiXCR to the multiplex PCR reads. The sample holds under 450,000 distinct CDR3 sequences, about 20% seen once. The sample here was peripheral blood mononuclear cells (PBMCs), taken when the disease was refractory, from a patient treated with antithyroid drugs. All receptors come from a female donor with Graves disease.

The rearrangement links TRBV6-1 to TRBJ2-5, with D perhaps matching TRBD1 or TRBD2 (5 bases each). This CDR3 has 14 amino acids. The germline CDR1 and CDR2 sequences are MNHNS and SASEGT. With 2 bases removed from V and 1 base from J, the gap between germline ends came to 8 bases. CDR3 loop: CASSEQRGQETQYF. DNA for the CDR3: TGTGCCAGCAGTGAACAGAGGGGCCAAGAGACCCAGTACTTC.

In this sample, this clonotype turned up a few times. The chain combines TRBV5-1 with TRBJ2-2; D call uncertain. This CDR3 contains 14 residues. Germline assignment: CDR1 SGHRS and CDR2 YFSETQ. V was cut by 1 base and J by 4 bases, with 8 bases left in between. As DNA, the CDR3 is TGCGCCAGCAGCTTGACCACAGCCACCGGGGAGCTGTTTTTT. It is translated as CASSLTTATGELFF.

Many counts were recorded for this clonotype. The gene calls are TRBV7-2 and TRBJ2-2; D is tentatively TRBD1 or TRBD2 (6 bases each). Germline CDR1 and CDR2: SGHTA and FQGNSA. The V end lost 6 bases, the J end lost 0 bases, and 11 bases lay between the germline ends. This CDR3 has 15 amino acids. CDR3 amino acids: CASRRDTSNTGELFF. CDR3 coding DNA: TGTGCCAGCAGGCGGGACACTTCGAACACCGGGGAGCTGTTTTTT.

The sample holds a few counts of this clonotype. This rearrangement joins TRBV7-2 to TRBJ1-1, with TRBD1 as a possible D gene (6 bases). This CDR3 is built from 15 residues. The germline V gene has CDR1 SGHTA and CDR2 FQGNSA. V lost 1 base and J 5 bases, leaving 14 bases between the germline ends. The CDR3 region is CASSLDEQGRTEAFF. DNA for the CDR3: TGTGCCAGCAGCTTAGATGAACAGGGTAGGACTGAAGCTTTCTTT. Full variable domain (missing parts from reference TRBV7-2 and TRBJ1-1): GAGVSQSPSNKVTEKGKDVELRCDPISGHTALYWYRQSLGQGLEFLIYFQGNSAPDKSGLPSDRFSAERTGGSVSTLTIQRTQQEDSAVYLCASSLDEQGRTEAFFGQGTRLTVV.

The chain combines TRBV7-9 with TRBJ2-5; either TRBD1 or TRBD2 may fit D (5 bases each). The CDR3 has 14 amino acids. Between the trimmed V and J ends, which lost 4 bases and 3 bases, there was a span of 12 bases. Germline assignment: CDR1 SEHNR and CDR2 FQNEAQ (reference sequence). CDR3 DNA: TGTGCCAGCAGCTCGACGGGGCGTGAAGAGACCCAGTACTTC. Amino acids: CASSSTGREETQYF.

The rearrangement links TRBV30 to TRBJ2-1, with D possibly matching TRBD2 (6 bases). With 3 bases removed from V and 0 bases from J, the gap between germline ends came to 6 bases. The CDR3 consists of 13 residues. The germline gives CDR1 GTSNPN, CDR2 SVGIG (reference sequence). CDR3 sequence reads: CAWSGSSYNEQFF. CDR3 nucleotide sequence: TGTGCCTGGAGCGGGAGCTCCTACAATGAGCAGTTCTTC.

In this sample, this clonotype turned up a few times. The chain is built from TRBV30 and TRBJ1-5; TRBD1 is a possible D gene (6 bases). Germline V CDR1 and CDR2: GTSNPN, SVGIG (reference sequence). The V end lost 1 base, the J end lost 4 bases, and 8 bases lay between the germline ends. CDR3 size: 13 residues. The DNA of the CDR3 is TGTGCCTGGAGTGCCGGGACAAATCAGCCCCAGCATTTT. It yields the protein CAWSAGTNQPQHF.

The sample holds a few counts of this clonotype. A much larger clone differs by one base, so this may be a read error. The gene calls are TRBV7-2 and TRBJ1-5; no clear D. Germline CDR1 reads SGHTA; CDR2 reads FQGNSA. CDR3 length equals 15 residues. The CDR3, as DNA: TGTGCCAACAGCTTAACGGGGTCCCTCAATCAGCCCCAGCATTTT. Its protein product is CANSLTGSLNQPQHF.

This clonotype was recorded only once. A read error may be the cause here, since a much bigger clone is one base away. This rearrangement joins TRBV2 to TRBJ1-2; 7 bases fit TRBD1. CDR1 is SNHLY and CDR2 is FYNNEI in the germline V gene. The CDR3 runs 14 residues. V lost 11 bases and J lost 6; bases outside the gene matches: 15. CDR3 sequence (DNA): TGTGCCGCCAGGGAGACAGGGCCTGCCCATGGCTACACCTTC. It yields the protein CAARETGPAHGYTF.

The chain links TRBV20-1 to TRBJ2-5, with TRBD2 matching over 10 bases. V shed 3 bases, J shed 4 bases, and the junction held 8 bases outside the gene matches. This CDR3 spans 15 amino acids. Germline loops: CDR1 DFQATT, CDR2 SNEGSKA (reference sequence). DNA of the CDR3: TGCAGTGCTAGTGGGCTAGCGGGAGTTTCAGAGACCCAGTACTTC. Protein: CSASGLAGVSETQYF.

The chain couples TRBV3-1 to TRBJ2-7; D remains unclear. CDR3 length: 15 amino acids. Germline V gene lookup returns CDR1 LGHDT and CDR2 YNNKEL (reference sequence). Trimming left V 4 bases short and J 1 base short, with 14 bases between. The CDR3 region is CASSPVVGGSYEQYF. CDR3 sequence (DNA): TGTGCCAGCAGCCCAGTTGTTGGCGGTTCCTACGAGCAGTACTTC.

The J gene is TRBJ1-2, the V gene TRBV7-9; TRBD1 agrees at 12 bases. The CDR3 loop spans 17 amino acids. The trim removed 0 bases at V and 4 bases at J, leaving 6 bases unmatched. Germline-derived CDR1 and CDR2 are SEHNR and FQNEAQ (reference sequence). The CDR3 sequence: CASSLAGQGAGSYGYTF. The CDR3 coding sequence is TGTGCCAGCAGCTTAGCGGGACAGGGGGCAGGGAGCTATGGCTACACCTTC.

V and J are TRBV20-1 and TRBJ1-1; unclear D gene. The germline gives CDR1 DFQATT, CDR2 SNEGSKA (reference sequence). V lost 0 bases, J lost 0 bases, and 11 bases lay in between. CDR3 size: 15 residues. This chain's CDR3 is CSARDSQSLNTEAFF. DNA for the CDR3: TGCAGTGCTAGAGACTCACAGAGCTTGAACACTGAAGCTTTCTTT.

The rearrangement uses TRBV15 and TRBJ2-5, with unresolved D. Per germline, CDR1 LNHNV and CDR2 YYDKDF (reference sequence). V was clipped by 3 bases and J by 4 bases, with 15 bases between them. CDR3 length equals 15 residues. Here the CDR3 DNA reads TGTGCCACCAGCAGGCTTGCCCGCCCCTCAGAGACCCAGTACTTC. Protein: CATSRLARPSETQYF.

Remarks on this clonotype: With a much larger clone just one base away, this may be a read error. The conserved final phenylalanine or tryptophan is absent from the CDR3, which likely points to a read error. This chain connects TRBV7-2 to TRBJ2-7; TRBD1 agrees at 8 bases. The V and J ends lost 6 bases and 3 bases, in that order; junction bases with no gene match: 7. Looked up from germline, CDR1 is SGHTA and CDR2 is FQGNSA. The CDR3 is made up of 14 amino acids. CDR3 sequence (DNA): TGTGCCAGCAGTCTAGGACAGGGACGCTACGAGCAGTACCTC. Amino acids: CASSLGQGRYEQYL.

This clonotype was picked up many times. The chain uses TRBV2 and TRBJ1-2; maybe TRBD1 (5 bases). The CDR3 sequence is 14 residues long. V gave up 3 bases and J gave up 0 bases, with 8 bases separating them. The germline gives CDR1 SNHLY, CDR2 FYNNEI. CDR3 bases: TGTGCCAGCAGTGATGACAGCTCTAACTATGGCTACACCTTC. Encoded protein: CASSDDSSNYGYTF.

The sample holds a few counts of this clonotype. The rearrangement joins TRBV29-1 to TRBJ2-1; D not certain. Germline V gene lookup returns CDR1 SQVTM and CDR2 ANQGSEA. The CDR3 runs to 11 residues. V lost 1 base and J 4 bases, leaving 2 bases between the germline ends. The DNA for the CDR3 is TGCAGCGTTGAAGTGTACAATGAGCAGTTCTTC. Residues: CSVEVYNEQFF.

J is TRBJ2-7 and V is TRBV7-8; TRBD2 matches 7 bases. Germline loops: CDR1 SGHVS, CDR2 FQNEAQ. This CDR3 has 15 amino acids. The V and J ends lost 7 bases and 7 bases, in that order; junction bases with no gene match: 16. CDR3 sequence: CASNVGTTILGEQYF. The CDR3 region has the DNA TGTGCCAGCAATGTCGGGACTACCATCCTTGGGGAGCAGTACTTC.

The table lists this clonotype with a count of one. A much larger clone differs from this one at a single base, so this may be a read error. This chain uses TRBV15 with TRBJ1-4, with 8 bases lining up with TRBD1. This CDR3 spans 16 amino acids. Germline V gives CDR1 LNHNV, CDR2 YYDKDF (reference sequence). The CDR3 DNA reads TGTGCCACCAGCAGATCCCGACAGGGGTTAGGTGAAAAACCGTTTTTT. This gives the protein CATSRSRQGLGEKPFF.

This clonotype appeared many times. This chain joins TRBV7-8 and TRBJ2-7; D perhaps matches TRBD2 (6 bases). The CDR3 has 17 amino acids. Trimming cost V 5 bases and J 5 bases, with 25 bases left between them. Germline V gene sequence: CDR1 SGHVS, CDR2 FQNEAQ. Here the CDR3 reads CASSHGPVMGGPHEQYF. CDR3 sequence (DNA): TGTGCCAGCAGCCACGGGCCTGTTATGGGAGGTCCCCACGAGCAGTACTTC.

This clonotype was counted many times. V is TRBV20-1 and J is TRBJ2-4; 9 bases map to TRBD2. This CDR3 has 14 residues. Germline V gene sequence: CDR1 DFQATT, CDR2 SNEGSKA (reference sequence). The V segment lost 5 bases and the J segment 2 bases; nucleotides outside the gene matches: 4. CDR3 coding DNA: TGCAGTGCTCGACTAGCGGATACCAAAAACATTCAGTACTTC. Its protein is CSARLADTKNIQYF.

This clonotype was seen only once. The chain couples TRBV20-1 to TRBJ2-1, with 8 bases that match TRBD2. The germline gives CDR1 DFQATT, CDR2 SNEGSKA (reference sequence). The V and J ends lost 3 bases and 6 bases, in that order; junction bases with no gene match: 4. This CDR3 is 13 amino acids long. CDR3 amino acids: CSARIAGRNEQFF. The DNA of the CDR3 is TGCAGTGCTAGGATAGCGGGACGCAATGAGCAGTTCTTC.

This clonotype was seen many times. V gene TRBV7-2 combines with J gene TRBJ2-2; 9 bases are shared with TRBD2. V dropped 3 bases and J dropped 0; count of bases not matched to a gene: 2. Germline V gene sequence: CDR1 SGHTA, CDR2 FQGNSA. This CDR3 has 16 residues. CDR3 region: CASSLTSGTNTGELFF. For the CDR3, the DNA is TGTGCCAGCAGCTTGACTAGCGGAACGAACACCGGGGAGCTGTTTTTT.

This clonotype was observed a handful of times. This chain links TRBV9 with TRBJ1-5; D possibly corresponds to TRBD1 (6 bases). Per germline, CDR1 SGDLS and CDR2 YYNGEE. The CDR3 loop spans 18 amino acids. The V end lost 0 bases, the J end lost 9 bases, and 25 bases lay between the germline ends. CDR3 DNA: TGTGCCAGCAGCGTAGGTCCCCCCGACAGGAGGGCAGTATCGCCCCAGCATTTT. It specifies CASSVGPPDRRAVSPQHF.

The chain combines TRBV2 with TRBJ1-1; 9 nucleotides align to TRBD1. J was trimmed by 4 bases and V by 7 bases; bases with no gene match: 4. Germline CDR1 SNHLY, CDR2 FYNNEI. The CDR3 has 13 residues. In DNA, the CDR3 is TGTGCCAGCAAGGACAGGGGTTTCACTGAAGCTTTCTTT. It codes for CASKDRGFTEAFF.

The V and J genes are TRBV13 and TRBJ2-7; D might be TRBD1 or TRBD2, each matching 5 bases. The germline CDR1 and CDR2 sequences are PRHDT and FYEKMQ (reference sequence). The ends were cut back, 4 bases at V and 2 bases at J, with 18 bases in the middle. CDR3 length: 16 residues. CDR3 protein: CASSSFLGPETYEQYF. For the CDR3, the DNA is TGTGCCAGCAGCTCGTTTTTGGGACCGGAGACCTACGAGCAGTACTTC.

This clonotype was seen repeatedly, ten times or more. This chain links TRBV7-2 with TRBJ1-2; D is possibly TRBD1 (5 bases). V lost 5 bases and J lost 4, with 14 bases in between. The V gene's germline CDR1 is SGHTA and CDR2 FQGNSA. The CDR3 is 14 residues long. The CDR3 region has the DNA TGTGCCAGCAGCATTAGCCGGGACCTCTATGGCTACACCTTC. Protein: CASSISRDLYGYTF.

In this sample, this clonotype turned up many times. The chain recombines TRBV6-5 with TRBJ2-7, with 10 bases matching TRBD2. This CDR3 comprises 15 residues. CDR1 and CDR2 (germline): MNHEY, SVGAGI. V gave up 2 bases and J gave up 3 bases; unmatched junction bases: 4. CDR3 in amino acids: CASSYDPSGSYEQYF. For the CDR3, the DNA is TGTGCCAGCAGTTACGATCCTAGCGGGAGCTACGAGCAGTACTTC.

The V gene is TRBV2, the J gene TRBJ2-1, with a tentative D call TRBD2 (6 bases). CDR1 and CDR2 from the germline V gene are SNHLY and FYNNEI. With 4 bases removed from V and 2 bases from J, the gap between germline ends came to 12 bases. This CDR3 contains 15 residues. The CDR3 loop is CASSVGRSTYNEQFF. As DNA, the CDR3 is TGTGCCAGCAGTGTTGGGAGGTCAACCTACAATGAGCAGTTCTTC.